These 8 T cell receptor beta chains share one sample of origin, sequenced in a study of CD8+CD57+ T cells in acquired aplastic anemia. Template material for TCR beta VDJ and CDR3 profiling consisted of genomic DNA. Each CDR3 protein is one row after TCRdb ran MiXCR on the reads. The table lists under 200,000 distinct CDR3 sequences, 55% to 75% of them singletons. Sequenced: sorted CD4+, CD8+, or CD8+CD57+ T cells (not recorded which) from PBMCs. The receptor set was obtained from a human donor in good health.

This chain uses TRBV20-1 with TRBJ1-6, with 10 bases identical to TRBD1. The CDR3 is made up of 15 amino acids. Germline loops: CDR1 DFQATT, CDR2 SNEGSKA (reference sequence). V trimming: 3 bases; J trimming: 8 bases; junction bases outside the gene matches: 7. In nucleotides, the CDR3 is TGCAGTGCTAGGGCGATGGGGACAGGGGATTCACCCCTCCACTTT. Its translation is CSARAMGTGDSPLHF.

On this clonotype itself: One base away lies a much larger clone, so this may be a sequencing read error. V gene TRBV11-2 combines with J gene TRBJ2-7; 10 nucleotides align to TRBD2. The J segment lost 7 bases and the V segment lost 4 bases, leaving 13 bases of the junction unmatched. The germline CDR1 and CDR2 sequences are SGHAT and FQNNGV. The length of the CDR3 is 16 residues. CDR3 in DNA: TGTGCCAGCAGCTCAGGAGCGGGAGGGCCTTACAATGAGCAGTACTTC. Residues: CASSSGAGGPYNEQYF.

The chain links TRBV25-1 to TRBJ2-3; D uncertain. The CDR3 has 8 residues. V lost 9 bases and J lost 11, with 6 bases in between. Germline CDR1 is MGHDK and CDR2 is SYGVNS. The CDR3 coding sequence is TGTGCCAGTCTGCGGCAGTATTTT. This gives the protein CASLRQYF.

The gene calls are TRBV29-1 and TRBJ1-3, with no clear D. Germline V gene sequence: CDR1 SQVTM, CDR2 ANQGSEA. The CDR3 runs 13 residues. V gave up 4 bases and J gave up 0 bases, with 7 bases separating them. The CDR3 spells CSVAMSSGNTIYF. The CDR3 DNA follows: TGCAGCGTTGCCATGAGCTCTGGAAACACCATATATTTT.

This clonotype was found many times. V usage is TRBV7-2 and J usage is TRBJ1-5; no clear D. The CDR3 runs to 14 residues. CDR1 and CDR2 (germline): SGHTA, FQGNSA. With 3 bases removed from V and 7 bases from J, the gap between germline ends came to 13 bases. CDR3 nucleotides: TGTGCCAGCAGCTTGGAAGCCTCCGGGCAGCCCCAGCATTTT. Amino acid sequence: CASSLEASGQPQHF.

This rearrangement joins TRBV4-3 to TRBJ1-2; D not certain. Germline CDR1 and CDR2: LGHNA and YSLEER. Trimming took 1 base from V and 8 from J, leaving 17 bases between them. The CDR3 is made up of 15 amino acids. The CDR3 nucleotides read TGCGCCAGCAGCCAAGCGGCAGCCCAGGCGAGGGGCTACACCTTC. It encodes CASSQAAAQARGYTF.

As DNA, the CDR3 is TGTGCCAGCAGCTTAAGGAACATGGGGGGGCCCTACCAAGAGACCCAGTACTTC. This codes for CASSLRNMGGPYQETQYF. The V call is TRBV7-2, the J call TRBJ2-5, with a tentative D call TRBD2 (7 bases). From germline, CDR1 is SGHTA and CDR2 FQGNSA. V dropped 2 bases and J dropped 0 bases, with 19 bases sitting between them. The CDR3 contains 18 residues.

To note about this clonotype: This clone may be a read error of a much larger clone one base away. Because it lacks the conserved phenylalanine or tryptophan at the end, this CDR3 is likely a read error. V gene TRBV12-3 or TRBV12-4 combines with J gene TRBJ2-2, with TRBD2 identical over 14 bases. This CDR3 is 18 amino acids long. The trim removed 3 bases at V and 7 bases at J, leaving 10 bases unmatched. Written as DNA, the CDR3 is TGTGCCAGCAGTTTTTCCGCCTCGACTAGCGGGAGGGGCGGGGAGCTGTTTTTA. Residues: CASSFSASTSGRGGELFL.